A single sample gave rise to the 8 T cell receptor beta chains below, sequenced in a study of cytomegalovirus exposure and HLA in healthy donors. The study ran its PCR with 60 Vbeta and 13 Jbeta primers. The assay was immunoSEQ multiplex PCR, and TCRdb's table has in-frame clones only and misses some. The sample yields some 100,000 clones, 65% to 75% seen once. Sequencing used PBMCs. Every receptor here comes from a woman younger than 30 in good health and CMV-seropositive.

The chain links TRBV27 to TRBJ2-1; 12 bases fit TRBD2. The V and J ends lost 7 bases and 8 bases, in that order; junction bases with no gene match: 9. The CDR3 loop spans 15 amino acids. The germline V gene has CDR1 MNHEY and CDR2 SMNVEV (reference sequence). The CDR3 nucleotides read TGTGCCAGCACCCTAGCGGGAGGGCCCTTTTATGAGCAGTTCTTC. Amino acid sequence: CASTLAGGPFYEQFF.

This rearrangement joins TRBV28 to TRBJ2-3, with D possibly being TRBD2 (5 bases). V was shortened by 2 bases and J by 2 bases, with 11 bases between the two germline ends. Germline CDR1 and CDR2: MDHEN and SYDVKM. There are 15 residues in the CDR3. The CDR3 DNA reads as TGTGCCAGCAGTTTAAAGCGAGCGGTCACAGATACGCAGTATTTT. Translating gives CASSLKRAVTDTQYF.

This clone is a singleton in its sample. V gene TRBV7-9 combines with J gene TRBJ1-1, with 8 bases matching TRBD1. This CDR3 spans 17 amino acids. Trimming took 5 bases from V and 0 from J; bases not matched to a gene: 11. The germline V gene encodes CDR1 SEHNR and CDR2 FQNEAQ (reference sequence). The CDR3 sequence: CASSLDYRGAMNTEAFF. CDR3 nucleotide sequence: TGTGCCAGCAGCCTGGATTACAGGGGGGCCATGAACACTGAAGCTTTCTTT. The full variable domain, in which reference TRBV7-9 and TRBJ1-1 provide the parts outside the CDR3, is DTGVSQNPRHKITKRGQNVTFRCDPISEHNRLYWYRQTLGQGPEFLTYFQNEAQLEKSRLLSDRFSAERPKGSFSTLEIQRTEQGDSAMYLCASSLDYRGAMNTEAFFGQGTRLTVV.

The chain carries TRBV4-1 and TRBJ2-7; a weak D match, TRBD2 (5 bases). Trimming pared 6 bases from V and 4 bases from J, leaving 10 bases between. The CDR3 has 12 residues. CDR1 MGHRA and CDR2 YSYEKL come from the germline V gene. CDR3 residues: CASRGGPYEQYF. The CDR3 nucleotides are TGCGCCAGCAGGGGCGGGCCTTACGAGCAGTACTTC.

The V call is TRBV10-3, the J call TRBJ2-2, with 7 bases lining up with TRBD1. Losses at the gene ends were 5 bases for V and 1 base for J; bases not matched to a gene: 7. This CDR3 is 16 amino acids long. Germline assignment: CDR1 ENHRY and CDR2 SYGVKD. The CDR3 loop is CAISRQGRENTGELFF. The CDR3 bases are TGTGCCATCAGTCGACAGGGAAGAGAGAACACCGGGGAGCTGTTTTTT.

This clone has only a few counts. This CDR3 is CASSGSGFQETQYF. The DNA for the CDR3 is TGTGCCAGCAGCGGGAGCGGATTCCAAGAGACCCAGTACTTC. This chain connects TRBV7-9 to TRBJ2-5; perhaps TRBD2 as D (5 bases). There are 14 residues in the CDR3. Trimming removed 5 bases at V and 1 base at J, with 11 bases between. Per germline, CDR1 SEHNR and CDR2 FQNEAQ (reference sequence).

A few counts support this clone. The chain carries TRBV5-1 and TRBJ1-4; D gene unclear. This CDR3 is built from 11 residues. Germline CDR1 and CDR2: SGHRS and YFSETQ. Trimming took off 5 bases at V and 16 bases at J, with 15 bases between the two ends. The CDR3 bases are TGCGCCAGCAGATTCGGCGGGGAACAGTTTTTT. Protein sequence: CASRFGGEQFF.

The CDR3, as DNA: TGTGCCAGCAGCCCAGACCTAGGGGCCGCAGAAAAACTGTTTTTT. Its translation is CASSPDLGAAEKLFF. V is TRBV14 and J is TRBJ1-4; D perhaps matches TRBD1 (5 bases). The germline V and J ends were trimmed by 4 bases and 8 bases, with 17 bases remaining between them. This CDR3 has 15 amino acids. Germline lookup yields CDR1 SGHDN and CDR2 FVKESK.